Sequencing of this TCR beta chain was carried out in a study of CD8 T cells in Susac syndrome (dated by TCRdb to the late 2010s). Study-wide context: Repertoire sequencing was used to test whether CD8+ T cell activation and differentiation in Susac syndrome was antigen driven.

V loses 2 bases, J loses 5 bases, and the germline ends lie 7 bases apart. The germline V gene sets CDR1 to MNHEY and CDR2 to SVGAGI. Taken from cysteine to phenylalanine, the CDR3 has 12 residues. The read is trimmed to its CDR3 DNA, 36 bases read in frame from base 1. Beyond this particular receptor, the publication reports: The study acknowledged that relatively few individuals were included in the TCR sequencing and HLA analysis.

Peripheral blood CD8+ and CD4+ T cells from healthy donors, Susac syndrome patients and multiple sclerosis patients were profiled by high-throughput TCR beta sequencing. Healthy donors were included as age- and sex-matched controls. Bulk CD8+ and CD4+ T cells were purified by magnetic negative isolation, while CD8+ TEMRA cells were enriched using FACS. Blood was drawn into EDTA tubes, processed within 24 hours, and PBMCs were isolated by density gradient centrifugation. PBMCs destined for TCR sequencing were cryopreserved in liquid nitrogen and later thawed in a 37 °C water bath. The sorted or isolated CD4+, CD8+ and CD8+ TEMRA cells reached a purity of at least 90%. RNA was extracted with the RNeasy kit and about 0.45 to 1 ug was reverse transcribed using random hexamers. TCR beta CDR3 regions were amplified with the immunoSEQ multiplex PCR assay covering 54 Vbeta and 13 Jbeta segments. Bias from PCR amplification was corrected by using a synthetic template baseline for primer optimization and for computational correction. On the study's bioinformatics: Reads were annotated to V, D and J genes per IMGT and analyzed with immunoSEQ Analyzer, keeping only productive sequences. To calculate clonality, Shannon entropy was normalized by log2 of the number of productive unique sequences and then subtracted from one. Public and private clones were assessed among the 100 most prevalent clones of each patient and control. Susac-specific clones were defined as absent from healthy and MS cohorts, 1052 published viral clones and other ImmuneACCESS disease sequences. TCRdb reprocessing: public reads trimmed at Q25 with fastp, clones called with MiXCR, in-frame beta chains kept. Each entry is one CDR3 protein sequence, shown with its most common DNA and genes. TCRdb, not the original authors, processed these V and J calls. The sample table contains about 190,000 distinct CDR3 sequences; only one count was recorded for 85% to 95% of them. The top ten hold about 0.1% of the sample.

On this clonotype: Its specific antigen is unknown. No qualities accompany the bases; no much larger clone lies one base away.

The chain uses TRBV6-5 and TRBJ2-7; 5 matching bases give a weak D call of TRBD1. Sequenced: CD4+ T cells from PBMCs. This receptor was obtained from a human donor in good health. DNA sequence: TGTGCCAGCAGTTACCAGGGAAACGAGCAGTACTTC. This gives the protein CASSYQGNEQYF.